These T cell receptor beta chains were read from a single sample in a study of blood T cell repertoires in COVID-19. Assay used: immunoSEQ multiplex PCR; TCRdb lists only in-frame clones, some missing. The table includes over 600,000 clones, about 90% detected once. The source material was peripheral blood. The receptors shown here come from a young woman with acute or convalescent COVID-19. Both conserved end residues are part of each CDR3. The D gene is left open where the match is weak. Some rows have no size entry. The others give once, few or many, or a class for an expanded clone.

CDR3: CASSKGGSPGELFF
DNA: TGTGCCAGTAGTAAAGGGGGCAGTCCCGGGGAGCTGTTTTTT
J: TRBJ2-2
D: TRBD1
V: TRBV19
size: few

CDR3: CASSQGTGGPNTEAFF
DNA: TGCGCCAGCAGCCAAGGGACAGGGGGGCCGAACACTGAAGCTTTCTTT
J: TRBJ1-1
D: TRBD1
V: TRBV4-1
size: NA

CDR3: CASSVVNEQFF
DNA: TGTGCCAGCAGCGTCGTCAATGAGCAGTTCTTC
J: TRBJ2-1
D: NA
V: TRBV14
size: many

CDR3: CATSRDQGLNNEQFF
DNA: TGTGCCACCAGCAGAGACCAGGGGTTGAACAATGAGCAGTTCTTC
J: TRBJ2-1
D: NA
V: TRBV15
size: NA

CDR3: CASSQDGQGGAGNTIYF
DNA: TGCGCCAGCAGCCAGGATGGCCAGGGGGGTGCTGGAAACACCATATATTTT
J: TRBJ1-3
D: TRBD1
V: TRBV4-1
size: NA

CDR3: CASSPRRGYNEQYF
DNA: TGTGCCAGCAGCCCACGCAGGGGGTATAACGAGCAGTACTTC
J: TRBJ2-7
D: TRBD1
V: TRBV11-2
size: NA

CDR3: CASSQDPRDLSYEQYF
DNA: TGTGCCAGCAGCCAAGATCCCCGGGACTTATCCTACGAGCAGTACTTC
J: TRBJ2-7
D: NA
V: TRBV4-2
size: NA

CDR3: CASSYMTGSGTEAFF
DNA: TGTGCCAGCAGTTACATGACAGGGAGCGGCACTGAAGCTTTCTTT
J: TRBJ1-1
D: TRBD1
V: TRBV6-5
size: NA

CDR3: CSASQGRGRYQETQYF
DNA: TGCAGTGCTAGTCAAGGCAGGGGAAGGTACCAAGAGACCCAGTACTTC
J: TRBJ2-5
D: NA
V: TRBV20-1
size: NA

CDR3: CASSQRGGAEKLFF
DNA: TGTGCCAGCAGCCAGCGAGGGGGCGCTGAAAAACTGTTTTTT
J: TRBJ1-4
D: TRBD1
V: TRBV3-1/TRBV3-2
size: NA

CDR3: CAISATKSSGANVLTF
DNA: TGTGCCATCAGTGCTACCAAGAGCTCTGGGGCCAACGTCCTGACTTTC
J: TRBJ2-6
D: NA
V: TRBV10-3
size: NA

CDR3: CASSSTGEGGEPQHF
DNA: TGCGCCAGCAGCTCAACAGGGGAAGGGGGTGAGCCCCAGCATTTT
J: TRBJ1-5
D: TRBD1
V: TRBV5-1
size: NA

CDR3: CASSSTGPLAYEQYF
DNA: TGTGCCAGCAGTTCAACAGGGCCCCTCGCCTACGAGCAGTACTTC
J: TRBJ2-7
D: NA
V: TRBV27
size: NA

CDR3: CASSSRGRGQPQHF
DNA: TGTGCCAGCAGCTCCAGGGGTAGGGGGCAGCCCCAGCATTTT
J: TRBJ1-5
D: NA
V: TRBV7-2
size: NA

CDR3: CASSHLDRNYGYTF
DNA: TGTGCCAGCAGTCACCTTGACAGAAACTATGGCTACACCTTC
J: TRBJ1-2
D: NA
V: TRBV3-1/TRBV3-2
size: few

CDR3: CASSGGNEQYF
DNA: TGTGCCAGCAGTGGAGGGAACGAGCAGTACTTC
J: TRBJ2-7
D: NA
V: TRBV2
size: NA

CDR3: CASSLVGTENSPLHF
DNA: TGTGCCAGCAGCTTAGTAGGGACAGAGAATTCACCCCTCCACTTT
J: TRBJ1-6
D: TRBD1
V: TRBV7-9
size: NA

CDR3: CASLDRRQGINEQYF
DNA: TGTGCCAGCTTGGATAGGAGACAGGGGATCAACGAGCAGTACTTC
J: TRBJ2-7
D: TRBD1
V: TRBV7-8
size: NA

CDR3: CATSGPDRNQPQHF
DNA: TGTGCCACCAGTGGACCCGACAGGAATCAGCCCCAGCATTTT
J: TRBJ1-5
D: NA
V: TRBV24-1
size: NA

CDR3: CASSRGGSEDTQYF
DNA: TGTGCCAGCAGCCGCGGGGGTTCGGAAGATACGCAGTATTTT
J: TRBJ2-3
D: TRBD2
V: TRBV6-5
size: once

CDR3: CASRDSIGGYTF
DNA: TGTGCCAGCAGGGACAGTATCGGAGGCTACACCTTC
J: TRBJ1-2
D: NA
V: TRBV2
size: NA

CDR3: CASSQGPITYYEQYF
DNA: TGTGCCAGCAGCCAGGGGCCGATAACCTACTACGAGCAGTACTTC
J: TRBJ2-7
D: NA
V: TRBV6-5
size: NA

CDR3: CASTTGTSGYEQYF
DNA: TGTGCCAGCACCACCGGGACTAGCGGGTACGAGCAGTACTTC
J: TRBJ2-7
D: TRBD2
V: TRBV28
size: NA

CDR3: CASSPTATDTQYF
DNA: TGTGCCAGCAGCCCGACAGCCACAGATACGCAGTATTTT
J: TRBJ2-3
D: NA
V: TRBV6-4
size: NA

CDR3: CASSPHRDSYEQYF
DNA: TGCGCCAGCAGCCCCCACCGGGACTCCTACGAGCAGTACTTC
J: TRBJ2-7
D: NA
V: TRBV4-3
size: NA

CDR3: CASSVGGDLSQNTEAFF
DNA: TGTGCCAGCAGCGTAGGGGGGGATTTAAGTCAGAACACTGAAGCTTTCTTT
J: TRBJ1-1
D: NA
V: TRBV9
size: NA

CDR3: CASSRYQGKREKLFF
DNA: TGTGCCAGCAGCCGATACCAGGGGAAAAGAGAAAAACTGTTTTTT
J: TRBJ1-4
D: NA
V: TRBV7-8
size: once

CDR3: CAGTGIHDEQYF
DNA: TGTGCCGGGACAGGGATTCATGACGAGCAGTACTTC
J: TRBJ2-7
D: TRBD1
V: TRBV19
size: NA

CDR3: CASSGTGPSNQPQHF
DNA: TGTGCCAGCAGTGGAACAGGTCCGAGCAATCAGCCCCAGCATTTT
J: TRBJ1-5
D: NA
V: TRBV25-1
size: NA

CDR3: CSFGTSNGYTF
DNA: TGCAGCTTCGGGACTTCCAATGGCTACACCTTC
J: TRBJ1-2
D: NA
V: TRBV29-1
size: NA

CDR3: CASSTGTSGVPPYNEQFF
DNA: TGTGCCAGCAGCACCGGGACTAGCGGGGTGCCCCCCTACAATGAGCAGTTCTTC
J: TRBJ2-1
D: TRBD2
V: TRBV5-4
size: NA

CDR3: CASRGRGYNYGYTF
DNA: TGTGCCAGCAGGGGGAGGGGATACAACTATGGCTACACCTTC
J: TRBJ1-2
D: NA
V: TRBV6-5
size: NA

CDR3: CASSWGQGGNQPQHF
DNA: TGTGCCAGTAGTTGGGGACAGGGGGGAAATCAGCCCCAGCATTTT
J: TRBJ1-5
D: TRBD1
V: TRBV19
size: NA

CDR3: CASSLSRTGELFF
DNA: TGTGCCAGCAGTTTATCTCGGACCGGGGAGCTGTTTTTT
J: TRBJ2-2
D: NA
V: TRBV12-3/TRBV12-4
size: NA

CDR3: CASSQDLAGGAEAFF
DNA: TGCGCCAGCAGCCAAGATCTTGCGGGGGGCGCGGAAGCTTTCTTT
J: TRBJ1-1
D: NA
V: TRBV4-3
size: NA

CDR3: CASSSTGGFYNEQFF
DNA: TGCGCCAGCAGCTCGACAGGGGGCTTCTACAATGAGCAGTTCTTC
J: TRBJ2-1
D: TRBD1
V: TRBV5-1
size: NA

CDR3: CASSTMGRTYEQYF
DNA: TGTGCCAGCAGCACCATGGGCCGTACCTACGAGCAGTACTTC
J: TRBJ2-7
D: NA
V: TRBV13
size: once

CDR3: CASPVGASGETQYF
DNA: TGTGCCAGCCCGGTGGGGGCAAGTGGGGAGACCCAGTACTTC
J: TRBJ2-5
D: NA
V: TRBV6-4
size: NA

CDR3: CASSLTEGWPPIPPQHF
DNA: TGTGCCAGCAGCTTAACCGAGGGTTGGCCCCCTATACCGCCCCAGCATTTT
J: TRBJ1-5
D: NA
V: TRBV7-3
size: once

CDR3: CASSLGQGPDQPQHF
DNA: TGTGCCAGCAGCTTAGGACAGGGGCCCGATCAGCCCCAGCATTTT
J: TRBJ1-5
D: TRBD1
V: TRBV7-6
size: NA

CDR3: CASTVSDLPNYGYTF
DNA: TGTGCCAGCACAGTATCAGACTTACCTAACTATGGCTACACCTTC
J: TRBJ1-2
D: NA
V: TRBV2
size: NA